The clone carrying this T cell receptor beta chain turned up a few times. The antigen is unknown. At one end the junction does not follow the germline gene, possibly because of a read error. The CDR3 is 18 residues long. Germline V gene sequence: CDR1 MDHEN, CDR2 SYDVKM. TCR beta CDR3 sequences were amplified from RNA transcripts. HTBI primers were used for first-round RT-PCR of the TCR CDR3. MiXCR was run by TCRdb on the multiplex PCR reads, yielding one entry per CDR3 protein. Of approximately 360,000 distinct CDR3 sequences in the sample, roughly 25% were seen once. Stable Graves' hyperthyroidism denoted no ophthalmopathy progression over 18 months. These patients, aged 18 to 65, had recently diagnosed hyperthyroidism lasting under 2 months. Diagnosis rested on symptoms, serum thyroxine and TRAb, thyroid ultrasound, and orbital computed tomography. This sample stems from a study of T cells in Graves' hyperthyroidism and ophthalmopathy.

General study points: Progression to ophthalmopathy was predicted a median of about 6.6 months early.

What was sequenced was blood. The chain has TRBV28 and TRBJ1-2; TRBD1 aligns across 9 bases. The receptor was derived from a man aged 45 to 65 with Graves' hyperthyroidism. This CDR3 is CASSLWIGTGRGRGGYTF. CDR3 nucleotides: TGTGCCAGCAGTCTATGGATCGGGACAGGGCGCGGAAGGGGTGGCTACACCTTC.